This T cell receptor (beta chain) was sequenced for a study of PD-L1 blockade in urothelial cancer. On the study more broadly: Patients, treated from 2014 onward, received atezolizumab 1,200 mg intravenously every 3 weeks.

Documented time point: peripheral blood 6 weeks after treatment start. TCRdb's table, derived via immunoSEQ multiplex PCR, lists solely in-frame clones and lacks some. The repertoire has 50,000 to 55,000 clones, 85% to 90% of them found once; the top ten carry 2% to 2.5%. The length of the CDR3 is 16 residues. Germline CDR1 is SGDLS and CDR2 is YYNGEE. V was pared by 5 bases and J by 0 bases, with 15 bases between. The V gene is TRBV9, the J gene TRBJ1-3; TRBD1 might be the D (5 bases). The clonotype comes from a man aged 60 to 69 with urothelial cancer. The input for sequencing was PBMCs, taken around atezolizumab (anti-PD-L1) treatment. The CDR3 protein is CASSPQGVLSGNTIYF. DNA for the CDR3: TGTGCCAGCAGTCCCCAAGGGGTGCTCTCTGGAAACACCATATATTTT.